A selection of T cell receptor beta chains follows, all from one sample in a study of metastatic and nonmetastatic thyroid tumors. With MiXCR, TCRdb called clones anew from the PCR reads. The sample carries approximately 44,000 clones, 20% to 25% recorded once. Input material: tumor tissue. These receptors all stem from a female donor with papillary thyroid cancer or a benign thyroid nodule (not recorded which). Some clones in this sample may be carry-over from other donors' samples. Both conserved end residues are part of each CDR3. D genes are given only for firm matches. A clone size is listed for some rows: how often the clone was seen (once, few, many), or a class if it is expanded.

J	V	size	D	CDR3	DNA
TRBJ2-7	TRBV20-1	NA	TRBD2	CSARAASSGRAVTSYEQYF	TGCAGTGCTAGGGCTGCGTCTAGCGGGAGGGCCGTGACCTCCTACGAGCAGTACTTC
TRBJ2-7	TRBV11-2	many	TRBD1	CASSLERFGTGGYEQYF	TGTGCCAGCAGCTTAGAGAGATTTGGGACAGGGGGGTACGAGCAGTACTTC
TRBJ1-2	TRBV5-6	NA	NA	CASRMGYYGYTF	TGTGCCAGCAGGATGGGGTACTATGGCTACACCTTC
TRBJ1-2	TRBV5-4	many	NA	CASSAPRVYGYTF	TGTGCCAGCAGTGCTCCGCGGGTTTATGGCTACACCTTC
TRBJ2-7	TRBV4-3	NA	NA	CASSQDAGSYEQYF	TGCGCCAGCAGCCAAGACGCGGGTTCCTACGAGCAGTACTTC
TRBJ2-1	TRBV12-3/TRBV12-4	many	NA	CASSGLGRSIDEQFF	TGTGCCAGCAGTGGGCTCGGCAGATCCATTGATGAGCAGTTCTTC
TRBJ2-1	TRBV6-4	few	NA	CASSDSSYNEQFF	TGTGCCAGCAGTGACAGCTCCTACAATGAGCAGTTCTTC
TRBJ2-3	TRBV7-3	many	NA	CASSLMGLAQDTQYF	TGTGCCAGCAGCTTGATGGGGCTAGCTCAGGATACGCAGTATTTT
TRBJ2-1	TRBV4-1	many	NA	CASSPRGAAYNEQFF	TGCGCCAGCAGCCCCCGCGGAGCGGCATACAATGAGCAGTTCTTC
TRBJ2-1	TRBV29-1	many	NA	CSVTTGNRYEQFF	TGCAGCGTTACCACAGGGAACCGGTATGAGCAGTTCTTC
TRBJ2-7	TRBV20-1	NA	NA	CSAIQTPPFHYEQYF	TGCAGTGCGATACAAACTCCACCCTTTCACTACGAGCAGTACTTC
TRBJ2-2	TRBV18	many	NA	CASSPLQGTGELFF	TGTGCCAGCTCACCACTACAGGGCACCGGGGAGCTGTTTTTT
TRBJ1-2	TRBV19	many	NA	CASSMGPEGVRGYGYTF	TGTGCCAGTAGTATGGGGCCAGAGGGGGTACGCGGCTATGGCTACACCTTC
TRBJ2-3	TRBV20-1	NA	NA	CSAVPADTQYF	TGCAGTGCGGTACCAGCAGATACGCAGTATTTT
TRBJ1-1	TRBV15	few	NA	CATSRDQMNTEAFF	TGTGCCACCAGCAGAGATCAGATGAACACTGAAGCTTTCTTT
TRBJ2-3	TRBV20-1	many	TRBD2	CSALLWVGEGDTQYF	TGCAGTGCGCTACTTTGGGTGGGGGAGGGCGATACGCAGTATTTT
TRBJ2-1	TRBV20-1	few	NA	CSAGRTKPLYNEQFF	TGCAGTGCTGGGCGGACCAAACCCCTCTACAATGAGCAGTTCTTC
TRBJ2-1	TRBV11-2	many	TRBD2	CASSLDPRTSGRGSYNEQFF	TGTGCCAGCAGCTTAGACCCTAGGACTAGCGGGAGGGGGTCCTACAATGAGCAGTTCTTC
TRBJ1-6	TRBV6-2/TRBV6-3	few	NA	CASSYSTYRSPLHF	TGTGCCAGCAGTTACTCGACGTATCGCTCACCCCTCCACTTT
TRBJ2-1	TRBV7-2	many	TRBD2	CASSFGLAGGYPYNEQFF	TGTGCCAGCAGCTTCGGACTAGCGGGGGGCTATCCCTACAATGAGCAGTTCTTC
TRBJ2-7	TRBV19	many	NA	CASSISVGYEQYF	TGTGCCAGTAGTATCAGTGTCGGCTACGAGCAGTACTTC
TRBJ1-3	TRBV6-1	NA	TRBD1	CASSGTVSGNTIYF	TGTGCCAGCAGCGGGACAGTCTCTGGAAACACCATATATTTT